A single sample is the source of the 4 T cell receptor beta chains below, sequenced in a study of shared T cell receptors in the human thymus. Some clones are missing from TCRdb's copy, which holds only in-frame ones; the method was immunoSEQ multiplex PCR. The table shows about 380,000 clones, with 95% occurring only once. Sequenced material: thymocytes. These receptors originate from a human donor.

The CDR3 coding sequence is TGCGCCAGCAGTCAATTCGCCGGGACAGCCCGTAGTGAGCAGTACTTC. This codes for CASSQFAGTARSEQYF. V and J are TRBV23-1 and TRBJ2-7, with TRBD1 matching 7 bases. TRBV23-1 is given ORF status, its function remaining uncertain. The CDR3 is made up of 16 amino acids. V lost 1 base, J lost 7 bases, and 13 bases stayed unmatched.

The V gene is TRBV27, the J gene TRBJ1-4; 7 bases map to TRBD1. J was trimmed by 7 bases and V by 5 bases; bases with no gene match: 16. The CDR3 runs to 17 residues. Germline V gene lookup returns CDR1 MNHEY and CDR2 SMNVEV (reference sequence). CDR3 protein: CASSTKPGGRGTEKLFF. In DNA, the CDR3 is TGTGCCAGCAGTACCAAACCTGGGGGCAGGGGGACTGAAAAACTGTTTTTT.

The V call is TRBV27, the J call TRBJ2-7; D might be TRBD1 (5 bases). CDR3 length: 15 residues. In germline, CDR1 is MNHEY, CDR2 SMNVEV (reference sequence). Trimming took off 5 bases at V and 1 base at J, with 15 bases between the two ends. This chain's CDR3 is CASSRTRAASYEQYF. As DNA, the CDR3 is TGTGCCAGCAGTCGTACCAGGGCGGCTTCCTACGAGCAGTACTTC.

CDR3 amino acids: CAISESKRGQGKNTEAFF. The CDR3 DNA reads as TGTGCCATCAGTGAGTCTAAAAGGGGACAGGGTAAGAACACTGAAGCTTTCTTT. The chain carries TRBV10-3 and TRBJ1-1; 9 bases align to TRBD1. V lost 0 bases, J lost 1 base, and 9 bases stayed unmatched. The CDR3 sequence is 18 residues long. Germline CDR1 and CDR2: ENHRY and SYGVKD.